These 7 T cell receptor beta chains were all obtained from the same sample, sequenced in a study of OX40 agonist ivuxolimab in advanced cancers. Profiled with immunoSEQ multiplex PCR; TCRdb holds only in-frame clones, not every one. The sample yields approximately 79,000 clones, approximately 92% seen once. The sample in question was CD4+ or CD8+ T cells sorted from blood, obtained in a trial of the OX40 agonist ivuxolimab. These receptors came from an adult with an advanced solid tumor such as melanoma, head and neck, liver or kidney cancer.

The gene calls are TRBV15 and TRBJ2-2; D uncertain. Germline loops: CDR1 LNHNV, CDR2 YYDKDF (reference sequence). Trimming took 6 bases from V and 4 from J, leaving 9 bases between them. The CDR3 loop spans 13 amino acids. The CDR3 coding sequence is TGTGCCACCAGGGACCTTATCACCGGGGAGCTGTTTTTT. Residues: CATRDLITGELFF. Filled out from reference TRBV15 and TRBJ2-2, the complete variable domain reads DAMVIQNPRYQVTQFGKPVTLSCSQTLNHNVMYWYQQKSSQAPKLLFHYYDKDFNNEADTPDNFQSRRPNTSFCFLDIRSPGLGDTAMYLCATRDLITGELFFGEGSRLTVL.

The rearrangement uses TRBV12-5 and TRBJ1-5; D uncertain. Trimming pared 1 base from V and 7 bases from J, leaving 8 bases between. The CDR3 is made up of 13 amino acids. Germline assignment: CDR1 LGHNT and CDR2 FRNRAP. The CDR3 DNA is TGTGCTAGTGGTTTGGCCCTCAAGCAGCCCCAGCATTTT. This encodes CASGLALKQPQHF.

This clone was recorded once. The V and J genes are TRBV9 and TRBJ2-1, with 8 bases lining up with TRBD1. Germline assignment: CDR1 SGDLS and CDR2 YYNGEE. The junction had 3 bases not matched to a gene; V was cut back by 0 bases and J by 4 bases. The CDR3 has 15 amino acids. The CDR3 nucleotides read TGTGCCAGCAGCGTAGGGACAGGGCAATACAATGAGCAGTTCTTC. It is translated as CASSVGTGQYNEQFF.

The sample holds a few counts of this clone. J is TRBJ1-1 and V is TRBV6-4, with D perhaps matching TRBD1 (6 bases). V lost 1 base to trimming and J lost 11 bases, with 17 bases between them. This CDR3 region has 14 residues. CDR1 and CDR2 from the germline V gene are MRHNA and SNTAGT. CDR3: CASSDLGGEDSAFF. The CDR3 bases are TGTGCCAGCAGTGACTTAGGGGGGGAAGATTCGGCTTTCTTT.

This clone was seen just once. V gene TRBV27 combines with J gene TRBJ1-2; D gene uncertain. Trimming removed 3 bases from V and 4 bases from J, with 9 bases in between. This CDR3 spans 13 amino acids. Germline V CDR1 and CDR2: MNHEY, SMNVEV (reference sequence). The CDR3 reads CASSFARTYGYTF. CDR3 bases: TGTGCCAGCAGTTTTGCCCGAACCTATGGCTACACCTTC.

The chain links TRBV11-2 to TRBJ1-2, with D tentatively TRBD1 (5 bases). Germline V lookup: CDR1 SGHAT, CDR2 FQNNGV. This CDR3 contains 16 residues. Trimming shortened V by 1 base and J by 4 bases, and 16 bases separated the two germline ends. DNA of the CDR3: TGTGCCAGCAGCTTAGTCTCCGGGGGACCTCTCTATGGCTACACCTTC. This codes for CASSLVSGGPLYGYTF.

This clone was seen once. The rearrangement links TRBV5-8 to TRBJ2-7; 8 bases fit TRBD1. Germline values: CDR1 SGHTS, CDR2 YDEGEE. V gave up 9 bases and J gave up 4 bases; unmatched junction bases: 21. The CDR3 is made up of 17 amino acids. Here the CDR3 reads CATHSTLRTGSGYEQYF. In nucleotides, the CDR3 is TGTGCCACCCATTCCACATTAAGGACAGGGAGTGGGTACGAGCAGTACTTC.